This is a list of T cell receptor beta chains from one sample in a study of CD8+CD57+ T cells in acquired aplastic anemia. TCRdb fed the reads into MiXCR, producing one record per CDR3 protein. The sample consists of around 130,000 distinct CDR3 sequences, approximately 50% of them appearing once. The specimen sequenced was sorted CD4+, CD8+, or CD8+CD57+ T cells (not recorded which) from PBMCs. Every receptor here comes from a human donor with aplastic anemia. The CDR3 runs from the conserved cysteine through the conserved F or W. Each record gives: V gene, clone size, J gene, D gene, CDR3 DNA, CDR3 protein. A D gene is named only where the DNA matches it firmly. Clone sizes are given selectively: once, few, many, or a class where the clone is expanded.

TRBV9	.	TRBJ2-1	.	TGTGCCAGCAGCGTAAGTGGTCGACCACCGAGCTCCTACAATGAGCAGTTCTTC	CASSVSGRPPSSYNEQFF
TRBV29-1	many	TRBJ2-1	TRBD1	TGCAGCGTTGAAGACCACCCCAAGGGACAGGGGGCATGGGAGCAGTTCTTC	CSVEDHPKGQGAWEQFF
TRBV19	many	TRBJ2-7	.	TGTGCCAGTAGTATAGATGGGGAAGTCTACGAGCAGTACTTC	CASSIDGEVYEQYF
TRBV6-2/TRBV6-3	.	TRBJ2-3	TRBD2	TGTGCCAGCGTTTCTCGATCTGGCGGGAGGAGCCGCCCAGATACGCAGTATTTT	CASVSRSGGRSRPDTQYF
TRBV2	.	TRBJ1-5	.	TGTGCCAGCAGCCAGATGGCCCTCAATCAGCCCCAGCATTTT	CASSQMALNQPQHF
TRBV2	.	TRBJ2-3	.	TGTGCCAGCAGTGTCGGGAGATCACAGTATTTT	CASSVGRSQYF
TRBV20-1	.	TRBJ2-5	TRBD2	TGCAGTGCCCATTGGACTAGCGGCCAAGAGACCCAGTACTTC	CSAHWTSGQETQYF
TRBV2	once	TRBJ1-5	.	TGTGCCAGCAGTGGGACAGAGAATCAGCCCCAGCATTTT	CASSGTENQPQHF
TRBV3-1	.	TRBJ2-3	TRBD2	TGTGCCAGCAGCCAACTAGTAGCGGGAGGGATCACAGATACGCAGTATTTT	CASSQLVAGGITDTQYF
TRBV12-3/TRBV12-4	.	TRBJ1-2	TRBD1	TGTGCCAGCACCGCGACAGGGGGAGGCGGCTACACCTTC	CASTATGGGGYTF
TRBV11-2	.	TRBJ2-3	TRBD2	TGTGCCAGTGGTCTAGCGGGAGTAGCTTGGGACACAGATACGCAGTATTTT	CASGLAGVAWDTDTQYF
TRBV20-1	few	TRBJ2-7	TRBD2	TGCAGTGCTAGAGCCGGGACTAGCAACGAGCAGTACTTC	CSARAGTSNEQYF
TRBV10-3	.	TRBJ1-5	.	TGTGCCATCAGTGAGTCCATCTATACTAGCAATCAGCCCCAGAATTTT	CAISESIYTSNQPQNF
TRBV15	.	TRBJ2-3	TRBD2	TGTGCCACCAGCAGATCTCTAGCGGGGGGAACTACAGATACGCAGTATTTT	CATSRSLAGGTTDTQYF
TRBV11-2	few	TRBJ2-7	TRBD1	TGTGCCAGCAGCTTAGAGGGGACAGGGGGCGTATACGAGCAGTACTTC	CASSLEGTGGVYEQYF
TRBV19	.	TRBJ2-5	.	TGTTCCAGTATAACGGACAGTCAAGAGACCCAGTACTTC	CSSITDSQETQYF
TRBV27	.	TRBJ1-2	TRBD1	TGTGCCAGCAGTACAACACAGGGGGCAGGCGGCTACACCTTC	CASSTTQGAGGYTF
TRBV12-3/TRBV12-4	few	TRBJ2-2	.	TGTGCCAGCAGGTGGGGCTCCGGGGAGCTGTTTTTT	CASRWGSGELFF
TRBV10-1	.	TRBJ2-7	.	TGTGCCAGCAGGGGGACTAACTCCTACGAGCAGTACTTC	CASRGTNSYEQYF
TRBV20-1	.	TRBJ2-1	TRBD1	TGCAGTGCTAGGGGATTGGACAGGGGGCCCGGGTCGTACAATGAGCAGTTCTTT	CSARGLDRGPGSYNEQFF
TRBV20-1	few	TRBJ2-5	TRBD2	TGCAGTGCTAGAGATCGACTAGCGGGGGAGACCCAGTACTTC	CSARDRLAGETQYF
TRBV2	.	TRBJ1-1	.	TGTGCCAGCAGTGATCAGGGAGGGGACACTGAAGCTTTCTTT	CASSDQGGDTEAFF
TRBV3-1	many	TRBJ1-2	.	TGTGCCAGCAGCCAAGGAACCTTTACGAACTATGGCTACACCTTC	CASSQGTFTNYGYTF
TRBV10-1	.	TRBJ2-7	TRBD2	TGCGCCAGCAGTGAGTCGGGACTAGCGGGAGGGCGCAGGTACTTC	CASSESGLAGGRRYF
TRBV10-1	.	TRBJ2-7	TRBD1	TGCGCCAGCAGTCTCAACAGGGGCAACGAGCAGTACTTC	CASSLNRGNEQYF
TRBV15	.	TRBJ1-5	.	TGTGCCACCAGCAGAGAGCGTCGGCAGGGCGAACAGCCCCAGCATTTC	CATSRERRQGEQPQHF
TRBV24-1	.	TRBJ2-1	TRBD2	TGTGCCACCAGTGATCGCCCTCGTCCCACTAGCGGGAGGGCCGTGAGGAATGAGCAGTTCTTC	CATSDRPRPTSGRAVRNEQFF
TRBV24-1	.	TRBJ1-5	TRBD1	TGTGCCACCAGTGATGGGGACAGCCCCCAGCATTTT	CATSDGDSPQHF
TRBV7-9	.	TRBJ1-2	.	TGTGCCAGCAGCCCCCCAGGGGCGCGCTATGGCTACACCTTC	CASSPPGARYGYTF
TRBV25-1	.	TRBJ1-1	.	TGTGCCAGCAGTGATATCGCTGAAGCTTTCTTT	CASSDIAEAFF
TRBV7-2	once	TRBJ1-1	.	TGTGCCAGCAGCCCCCTAGAGAACACTGAAGCTTTCTTT	CASSPLENTEAFF
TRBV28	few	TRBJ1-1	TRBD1	TGTGCCAGCAGTCAGACAGGGGAGGGCACTGAAGCTTTCTTT	CASSQTGEGTEAFF
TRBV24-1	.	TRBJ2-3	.	TGTGCCACCAGTGAGGGAATTTCTTGGACAGATACGCAGTATTTT	CATSEGISWTDTQYF
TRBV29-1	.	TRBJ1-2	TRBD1	TGCAGCGGTCAGGGGGCGAACTATGGCTACACCTTC	CSGQGANYGYTF
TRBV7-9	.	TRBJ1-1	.	TGTGCCAGCAGCTTGAGGGTCGCCTCGGGTGAAGCTTTCTTT	CASSLRVASGEAFF
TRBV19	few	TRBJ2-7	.	TGTGCCAGTACCGTCGGGAGAACGTACGAGCAGTACTTC	CASTVGRTYEQYF
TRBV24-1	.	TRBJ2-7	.	TGTGCCACCAGTGATCCCGACAGCTACGAGCAGTACTTC	CATSDPDSYEQYF
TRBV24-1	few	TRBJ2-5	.	TGTGCCACCAGTGATTTGCAAATGGAGACCCAGTACTTC	CATSDLQMETQYF
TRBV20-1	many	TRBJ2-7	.	TGCAGTACTGGCCGAGGAGACGGTACCGAGCAGTACTTC	CSTGRGDGTEQYF
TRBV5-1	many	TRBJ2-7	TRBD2	TGCGCCAGCAGCTTGGTCGGCGGGGGCTCCTACGAGCAGTACTTC	CASSLVGGGSYEQYF
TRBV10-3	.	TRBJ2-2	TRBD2	TGTGCCATCAGCGGGACTAGCGGGAGGGAGCTGTTTTTT	CAISGTSGRELFF
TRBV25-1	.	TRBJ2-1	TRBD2	TGTGCCAGCAGTGAACCCCGGATTGGCGGGAGCTCCTACAATGAGCAGTTCTTC	CASSEPRIGGSSYNEQFF
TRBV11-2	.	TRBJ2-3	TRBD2	TGTGCCAGCAGCTCTACTAGCGGCCGAACAGATACGCAGTATTTT	CASSSTSGRTDTQYF
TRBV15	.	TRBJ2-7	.	TGTGCCACCAGCAGAGATAAATCGAGGGTCGGAGGGAGCGAGCAGTACTTC	CATSRDKSRVGGSEQYF
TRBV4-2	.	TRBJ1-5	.	TGTGCCAGCAGCCAAGACCCCAGCCAGCCCCAGCATTTT	CASSQDPSQPQHF
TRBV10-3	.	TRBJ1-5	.	TGTGCCATCAGTGAAGAGTCACTCAATCAGCCCCAGCATTTT	CAISEESLNQPQHF
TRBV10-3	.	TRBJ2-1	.	TGTGCCATCAGGAATCGTGGCTCCTACAATGAGCAGTTCTTC	CAIRNRGSYNEQFF
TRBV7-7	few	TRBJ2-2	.	TGTGCCAGCAGCTTAGAGGGCGGGGAGCTGTTTTTT	CASSLEGGELFF
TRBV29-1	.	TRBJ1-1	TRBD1	TGCAGCGTTGCACCGGGACAGAAGGGCACTGAAGCTTTCTTT	CSVAPGQKGTEAFF
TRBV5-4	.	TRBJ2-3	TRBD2	TGTGCCAGCAGCTCGCTAGCGGGAGCGAGGGGAAGCACAGATACGCAGTATTTT	CASSSLAGARGSTDTQYF
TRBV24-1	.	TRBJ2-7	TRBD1	TGTGCCACCAGTGAGCAAGGGACAGGGGACGAGCAGTACTTC	CATSEQGTGDEQYF
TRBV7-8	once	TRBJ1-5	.	TGTGCCAGCAGCCAAACGGAGGGACTTCATCAGCCCCAGCATTTT	CASSQTEGLHQPQHF